A selection of T cell receptor beta chains follows, all from one sample in a study of cytomegalovirus exposure and HLA in healthy donors. The data were produced by immunoSEQ multiplex PCR, yet TCRdb's version contains in-frame clones alone and is incomplete. The data hold 130,000 to 150,000 clones, with about 79% observed a single time. The specimen was PBMCs. The source is a male donor in good health and CMV-seronegative. Both conserved end residues are part of each CDR3.

J	V	CDR3
TRBJ2-1	TRBV7-8	CASSRDRIPYNEQFF
TRBJ1-3	TRBV6-1	CASSEGVGRGNTIYF
TRBJ2-2	TRBV6-5	CASRYRTEFNTGELFF
TRBJ1-1	TRBV19	CASRGGPNTEAFF
TRBJ2-7	TRBV7-3	CASSPTGGIYEQYF
TRBJ1-5	TRBV11-2	CASSPDRPDQPQHF
TRBJ1-4	TRBV6-5	CASKTGSHNEKLFF
TRBJ2-5	TRBV5-8	CASSLVVPGGSETQYF
TRBJ2-5	TRBV9	CASSVAGLAGQETQYF
TRBJ2-7	TRBV4-2	CASSQGTTGNDEQYF
.	TRBV18	CASRGLASDEQYF
TRBJ1-2	TRBV30	CAWSRTGGSYGYTF
TRBJ1-2	TRBV6-4	CASSGTGGVRGYTF
TRBJ2-1	TRBV10-3	CAISGGAGGPYNEQFF
TRBJ2-7	TRBV19	CASSANSWAYEQYF
TRBJ2-7	TRBV5-6	CASSEGQSVYEQYF
TRBJ1-5	TRBV5-6	CASSLRQGANQPQHF
TRBJ1-5	TRBV11-3	CASSSTGNQPQHF
TRBJ2-3	TRBV19	CASSIRVSGVADTQYF
TRBJ1-3	TRBV7-9	CASSPDRVSGNTIYF
.	TRBV11-3	CASSLKGGRGEQYF
TRBJ1-2	TRBV6-5	CASSYSGEGIYGYTF
TRBJ2-1	TRBV18	CASSPARDSYNEQFF
TRBJ1-2	TRBV25-1	CASRGGVGYTF
TRBJ1-2	TRBV10-3	CAITLGQGPYGYTF
TRBJ2-6	TRBV5-1	CASSLVSGQSSGANVLTF
TRBJ2-3	TRBV4-3	CASSQNSGRGSTDTQYF
TRBJ2-1	TRBV5-4	CASSLGRTGGYNEQFF
TRBJ2-5	TRBV7-6	CASSLSELLSQETQYF
TRBJ2-7	TRBV5-1	CASSLSQGARHEQYF
TRBJ2-1	TRBV11-2	CASSLDRGNEQFF
TRBJ2-7	TRBV13	CASSLRQNLAYEQYF
TRBJ2-1	TRBV15	CATHPGRSGGSYNEQFF
TRBJ2-2	TRBV18	CASSDRQGDTGELFF
TRBJ2-7	TRBV6-6	CASGGTGRYEQYF
TRBJ1-3	TRBV5-1	CASSVEGTGGFGNTIYF
TRBJ2-1	TRBV5-4	CASSPGTSDEQFF
TRBJ2-7	TRBV5-6	CASSLVGGYEQYF
TRBJ1-4	TRBV4-1	CASSRSPGRGEKLFF
TRBJ1-1	TRBV5-1	CASSLQGGNTEAFF
TRBJ2-3	TRBV11-3	CASSFSELRRGDTQYF
TRBJ2-7	TRBV9	CASSVVSIGSQSYEQYF
TRBJ1-4	TRBV5-5	CASSRDRLNEKLFF
TRBJ1-2	TRBV7-6	CASSLAMSQVDNFYGYTF
TRBJ1-3	TRBV30	CAWSVALGNTIYF
TRBJ2-7	TRBV9	CASSVGLYYEQYF
TRBJ1-2	TRBV27	CASRHREGYGYTF
TRBJ2-7	TRBV18	CASSPPQSPGQGNHEQYF
TRBJ2-5	TRBV7-9	CASSLVGTVVPQQYF
TRBJ1-5	TRBV5-6	CASSLEGRGNQPQHF
TRBJ1-2	TRBV5-1	CASSFAGLDGYTF
TRBJ1-2	TRBV11-3	CASSPGTGNYGYTF
TRBJ1-5	TRBV6-5	CASSSGPRQPQHF
TRBJ2-7	TRBV7-2	CASSLVGTGGGYEQYF
TRBJ1-1	TRBV5-1	CASRLAGNTEAFF
TRBJ2-5	TRBV2	CASSYQETQYF
TRBJ2-7	TRBV15	CATSTAGGPAYEQYF
TRBJ2-7	TRBV18	CASAVGQGPYEQYF
TRBJ2-7	TRBV19	CASSIQTGEYEQYF
TRBJ2-6	TRBV2	CANRGRSGANVLTF